Listed below are T cell receptor beta chains from one sample, sequenced in a study of T cells in Graves' hyperthyroidism and ophthalmopathy. TCRdb re-called the multiplex PCR reads with MiXCR, one entry per CDR3 protein. Of over 650,000 distinct CDR3 sequences listed, about 45% are singletons. Material: peripheral blood or thyroid tissue (not recorded which). The receptor set was obtained from an adult man with Graves' disease, either hyperthyroidism or ophthalmopathy (not recorded which). The CDR3 runs from the conserved cysteine through the conserved F or W. Each record gives: clone size, D gene, V gene, J gene, CDR3 protein, CDR3 DNA. D genes are given only for firm matches. Clone size is not always given. Where it is, it says once, few, many or a class for expanded clones.

clone_size: NA
d_call: NA
v_call: TRBV20-1
j_call: TRBJ1-1
cdr3_aa: CSARMGAGTEAFF
cdr3_nt: TGCAGTGCTAGAATGGGGGCGGGTACTGAAGCTTTCTTT

clone_size: many
d_call: NA
v_call: TRBV2
j_call: TRBJ1-6
cdr3_aa: CASSEGYNSPLHF
cdr3_nt: TGTGCCAGCAGTGAAGGGTATAATTCACCCCTCCACTTT

clone_size: NA
d_call: TRBD1
v_call: TRBV12-3/TRBV12-4
j_call: TRBJ1-2
cdr3_aa: CASARGQGPFFAYTF
cdr3_nt: TGTGCCAGCGCGAGGGGACAGGGCCCTTTCTTTGCCTACACCTTC

clone_size: many
d_call: NA
v_call: TRBV20-1
j_call: TRBJ2-7
cdr3_aa: CSAQGNEQYF
cdr3_nt: TGCAGTGCTCAGGGAAACGAGCAGTACTTC

clone_size: NA
d_call: TRBD1
v_call: TRBV2
j_call: TRBJ1-2
cdr3_aa: CASRGGQGAGYGYTF
cdr3_nt: TGTGCCAGCAGAGGTGGACAGGGGGCAGGTTATGGCTACACCTTC

clone_size: few
d_call: NA
v_call: TRBV11-3
j_call: TRBJ2-5
cdr3_aa: CASSQGALRQETQYF
cdr3_nt: TGTGCCAGCAGCCAAGGAGCACTACGTCAGGAGACCCAGTACTTC

clone_size: NA
d_call: NA
v_call: TRBV24-1
j_call: TRBJ2-2
cdr3_aa: CASSPPPGRSELFF
cdr3_nt: TGTGCCAGCAGTCCACCCCCGGGACGGAGCGAGCTGTTTTTT

clone_size: NA
d_call: TRBD1
v_call: TRBV7-9
j_call: TRBJ1-6
cdr3_aa: CASSLGTGGRNSPLHF
cdr3_nt: TGTGCCAGCAGCTTGGGGACAGGGGGTAGGAATTCACCCCTCCACTTT

clone_size: NA
d_call: NA
v_call: TRBV7-7
j_call: TRBJ2-5
cdr3_aa: CASSLADVSGEQYF
cdr3_nt: TGTGCTAGCAGCTTAGCCGACGTGTCAGGAGAGCAGTACTTC

clone_size: once
d_call: TRBD1
v_call: TRBV7-7
j_call: TRBJ2-3
cdr3_aa: CASSPTGGTDTQYF
cdr3_nt: TGTGCTAGCAGCCCGACAGGGGGCACAGATACGCAGTATTTT

clone_size: NA
d_call: TRBD1
v_call: TRBV3-1
j_call: TRBJ1-6
cdr3_aa: CASSEGGQGETSPLHF
cdr3_nt: TGTGCCAGCAGCGAAGGAGGACAGGGTGAGACTTCACCCCTCCACTTT

clone_size: NA
d_call: TRBD1
v_call: TRBV5-1
j_call: TRBJ1-1
cdr3_aa: CASSLEQGVGMNTEAFF
cdr3_nt: TGCGCCAGCAGCTTGGAACAGGGGGTGGGAATGAACACTGAAGCTTTCTTT

clone_size: many
d_call: NA
v_call: TRBV29-1
j_call: TRBJ1-2
cdr3_aa: CSVAWLPYGYTF
cdr3_nt: TGCAGCGTTGCCTGGCTCCCCTATGGCTACACCTTC

clone_size: NA
d_call: TRBD1
v_call: TRBV25-1
j_call: TRBJ1-2
cdr3_aa: CASSEPGQGQYGHTF
cdr3_nt: TGTGCCAGCAGTGAACCGGGACAGGGTCAGTATGGCCACACCTTC

clone_size: few
d_call: TRBD1
v_call: TRBV7-2
j_call: TRBJ1-2
cdr3_aa: CASSFETGADGYTF
cdr3_nt: TGTGCCAGCTCATTCGAGACAGGGGCGGACGGCTACACCTTC

clone_size: NA
d_call: NA
v_call: TRBV28
j_call: TRBJ1-3
cdr3_aa: CASSSLVAISGNTIYF
cdr3_nt: TGTGCCAGCAGTTCGTTGGTAGCCATTTCTGGAAACACCATATATTTT

clone_size: few
d_call: TRBD1
v_call: TRBV11-2
j_call: TRBJ1-3
cdr3_aa: CASSLHDRGQFGNTIYF
cdr3_nt: TGTGCCAGCAGCCTCCATGACAGGGGACAGTTTGGAAACACCATATATTTT

clone_size: NA
d_call: NA
v_call: TRBV24-1
j_call: TRBJ2-5
cdr3_aa: CATSRAGTNQETQYF
cdr3_nt: TGTGCCACCAGCCGAGCCGGGACCAACCAAGAGACCCAGTACTTC

clone_size: many
d_call: NA
v_call: TRBV14
j_call: TRBJ1-4
cdr3_aa: CASSQEGPPSLKLFF
cdr3_nt: TGTGCCAGCAGCCAAGAAGGCCCCCCGTCGCTAAAACTGTTTTTT